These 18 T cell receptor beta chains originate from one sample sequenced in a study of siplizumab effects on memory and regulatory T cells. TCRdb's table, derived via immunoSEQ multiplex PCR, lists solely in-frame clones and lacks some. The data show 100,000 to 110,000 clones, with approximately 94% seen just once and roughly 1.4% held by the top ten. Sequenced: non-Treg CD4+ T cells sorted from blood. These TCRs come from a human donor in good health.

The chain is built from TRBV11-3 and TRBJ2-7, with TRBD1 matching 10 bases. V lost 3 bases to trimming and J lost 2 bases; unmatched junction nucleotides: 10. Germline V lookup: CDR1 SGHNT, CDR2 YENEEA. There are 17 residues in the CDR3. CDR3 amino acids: CASSFGTGDTFPYEQYF. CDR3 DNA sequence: TGTGCCAGCAGCTTTGGGACAGGGGATACTTTCCCCTACGAGCAGTACTTC. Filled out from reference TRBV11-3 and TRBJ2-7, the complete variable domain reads EAGVVQSPRYKIIEKKQPVAFWCNPISGHNTLYWYLQNLGQGPELLIRYENEEAVDDSQLPKDRFSAERLKGVDSTLKIQPAELGDSAVYLCASSFGTGDTFPYEQYFGPGTRLTVT.

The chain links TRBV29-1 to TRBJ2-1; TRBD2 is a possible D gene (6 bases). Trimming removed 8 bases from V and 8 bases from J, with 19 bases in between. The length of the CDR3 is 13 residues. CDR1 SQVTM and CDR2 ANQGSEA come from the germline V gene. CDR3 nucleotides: TGCAGCTCCCAAAGACTAGTAGTCGATGAGCAGTTCTTC. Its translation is CSSQRLVVDEQFF.

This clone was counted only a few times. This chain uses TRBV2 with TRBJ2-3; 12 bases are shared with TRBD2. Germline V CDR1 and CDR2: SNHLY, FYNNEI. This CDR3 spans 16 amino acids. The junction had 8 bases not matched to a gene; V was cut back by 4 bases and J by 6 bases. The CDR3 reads CASSVRLAGVGDTQYF. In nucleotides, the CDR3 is TGTGCCAGCAGTGTTCGACTAGCGGGAGTTGGGGATACGCAGTATTTT.

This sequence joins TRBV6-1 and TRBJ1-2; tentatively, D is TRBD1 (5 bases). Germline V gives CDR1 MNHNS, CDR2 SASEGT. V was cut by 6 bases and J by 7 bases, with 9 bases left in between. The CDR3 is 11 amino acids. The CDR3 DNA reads TGTGCCAGCAGGTACGGGGGTGGCTACACCTTC. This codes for CASRYGGGYTF.

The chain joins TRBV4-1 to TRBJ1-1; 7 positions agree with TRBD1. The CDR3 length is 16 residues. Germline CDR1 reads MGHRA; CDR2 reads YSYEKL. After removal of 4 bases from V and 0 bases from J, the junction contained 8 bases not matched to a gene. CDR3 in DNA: TGCGCCAGCAGCCCCCGCGGACAGGTCATGAACACTGAAGCTTTCTTT. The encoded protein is CASSPRGQVMNTEAFF.

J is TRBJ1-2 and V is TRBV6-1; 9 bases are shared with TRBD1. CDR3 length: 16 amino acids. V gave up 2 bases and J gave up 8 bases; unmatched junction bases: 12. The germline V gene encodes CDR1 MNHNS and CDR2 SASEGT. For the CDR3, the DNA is TGTGCCAGCAGTGAAACCGGGACAGGGACTTCTTACGGCTACACCTTC. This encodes CASSETGTGTSYGYTF.

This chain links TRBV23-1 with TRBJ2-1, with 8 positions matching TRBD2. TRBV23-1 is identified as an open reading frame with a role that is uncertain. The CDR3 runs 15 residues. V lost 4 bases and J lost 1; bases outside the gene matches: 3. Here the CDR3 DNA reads TGCGCCAGCAGTCGGGGCGGGAGGTCCTACAATGAGCAGTTCTTC. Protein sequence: CASSRGGRSYNEQFF.

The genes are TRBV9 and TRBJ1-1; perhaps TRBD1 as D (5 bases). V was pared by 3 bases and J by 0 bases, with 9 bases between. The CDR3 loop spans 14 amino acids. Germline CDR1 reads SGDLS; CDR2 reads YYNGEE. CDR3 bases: TGTGCCAGCAGCGCAGGACACCTGAACACTGAAGCTTTCTTT. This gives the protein CASSAGHLNTEAFF.

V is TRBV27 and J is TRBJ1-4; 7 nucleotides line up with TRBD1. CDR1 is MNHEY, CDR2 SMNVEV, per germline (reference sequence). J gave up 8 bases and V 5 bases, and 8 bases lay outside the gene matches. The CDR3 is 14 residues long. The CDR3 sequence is CASSPDRVYEKLFF. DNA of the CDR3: TGTGCCAGCAGTCCAGACAGGGTATACGAAAAACTGTTTTTT. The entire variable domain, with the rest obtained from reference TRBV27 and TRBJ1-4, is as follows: EAQVTQNPRYLITVTGKKLTVTCSQNMNHEYMSWYRQDPGLGLRQIYYSMNVEVTDKGDVPEGYKVSRKEKRNFPLILESPSPNQTSLYFCASSPDRVYEKLFFGSGTQLSVL.

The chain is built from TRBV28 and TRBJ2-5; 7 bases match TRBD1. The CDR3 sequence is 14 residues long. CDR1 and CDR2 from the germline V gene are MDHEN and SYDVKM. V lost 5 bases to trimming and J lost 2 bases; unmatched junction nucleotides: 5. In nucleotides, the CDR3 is TGTGCCAGCAGTACAGGGGCCGGGCAAGAGACCCAGTACTTC. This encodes CASSTGAGQETQYF. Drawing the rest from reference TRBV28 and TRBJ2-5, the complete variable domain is DVKVTQSSRYLVKRTGEKVFLECVQDMDHENMFWYRQDPGLGLRLIYFSYDVKMKEKGDIPEGYSVSREKKERFSLILESASTNQTSMYLCASSTGAGQETQYFGPGTRLLVL.

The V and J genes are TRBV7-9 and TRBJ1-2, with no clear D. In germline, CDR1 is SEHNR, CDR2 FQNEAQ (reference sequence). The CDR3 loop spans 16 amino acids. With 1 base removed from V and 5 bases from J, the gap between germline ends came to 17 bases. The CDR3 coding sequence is TGTGCCAGCAGCTTAGTAGGCGTGGGCCACTCATATGGCTACACCTTC. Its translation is CASSLVGVGHSYGYTF.

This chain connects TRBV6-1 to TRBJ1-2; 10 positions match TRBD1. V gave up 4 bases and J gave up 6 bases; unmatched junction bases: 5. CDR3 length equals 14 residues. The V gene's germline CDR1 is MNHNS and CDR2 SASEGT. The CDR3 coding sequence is TGTGCCAGCAGTGGCCCGGGACAGGGGAATGGCTACACCTTC. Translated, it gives CASSGPGQGNGYTF.

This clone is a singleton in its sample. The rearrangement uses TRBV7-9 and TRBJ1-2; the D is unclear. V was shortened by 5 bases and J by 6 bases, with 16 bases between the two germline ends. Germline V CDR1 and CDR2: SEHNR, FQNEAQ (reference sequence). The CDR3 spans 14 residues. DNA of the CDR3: TGTGCCAGCAGCCAAGAGGCCGGCAGGCATGGCTACACCTTC. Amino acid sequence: CASSQEAGRHGYTF.

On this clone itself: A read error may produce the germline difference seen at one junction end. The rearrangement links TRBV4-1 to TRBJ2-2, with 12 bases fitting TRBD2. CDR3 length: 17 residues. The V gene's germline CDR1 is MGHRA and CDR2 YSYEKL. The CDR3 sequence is CASSKEQTSGRAGELFF. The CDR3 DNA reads TGCGCCAGCAGCAAAGAACAGACTAGCGGGAGAGCCGGGGAGCTGTTTTTT.

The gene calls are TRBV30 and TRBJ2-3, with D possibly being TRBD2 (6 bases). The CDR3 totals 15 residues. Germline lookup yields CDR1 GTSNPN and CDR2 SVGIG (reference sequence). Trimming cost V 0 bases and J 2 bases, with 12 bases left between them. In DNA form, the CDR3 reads TGTGCCTGGAGTGTACTGGAGGGCCCCACAGATACGCAGTATTTT. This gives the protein CAWSVLEGPTDTQYF.

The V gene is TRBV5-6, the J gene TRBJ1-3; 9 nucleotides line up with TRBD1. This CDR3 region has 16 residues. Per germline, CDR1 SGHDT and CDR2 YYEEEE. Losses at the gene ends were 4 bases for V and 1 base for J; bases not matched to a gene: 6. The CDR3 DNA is TGTGCCAGCAGCCTTCGGGACAGGGCTTCTGGAAACACCATATATTTT. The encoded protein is CASSLRDRASGNTIYF.

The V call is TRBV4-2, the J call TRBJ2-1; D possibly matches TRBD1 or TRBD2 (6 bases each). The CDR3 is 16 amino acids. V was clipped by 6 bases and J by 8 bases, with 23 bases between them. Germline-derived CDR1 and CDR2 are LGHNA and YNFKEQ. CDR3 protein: CASSPPRGRAFDEQFF. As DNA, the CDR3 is TGTGCCAGCAGTCCCCCCCGGGGGCGGGCCTTTGATGAGCAGTTCTTC.

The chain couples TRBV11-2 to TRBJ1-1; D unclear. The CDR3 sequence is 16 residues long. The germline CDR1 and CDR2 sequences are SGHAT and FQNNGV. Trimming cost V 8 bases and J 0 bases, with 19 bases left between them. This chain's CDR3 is CASAFSGIGMNTEAFF. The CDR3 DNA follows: TGTGCCAGCGCTTTTTCGGGGATAGGCATGAACACTGAAGCTTTCTTT.